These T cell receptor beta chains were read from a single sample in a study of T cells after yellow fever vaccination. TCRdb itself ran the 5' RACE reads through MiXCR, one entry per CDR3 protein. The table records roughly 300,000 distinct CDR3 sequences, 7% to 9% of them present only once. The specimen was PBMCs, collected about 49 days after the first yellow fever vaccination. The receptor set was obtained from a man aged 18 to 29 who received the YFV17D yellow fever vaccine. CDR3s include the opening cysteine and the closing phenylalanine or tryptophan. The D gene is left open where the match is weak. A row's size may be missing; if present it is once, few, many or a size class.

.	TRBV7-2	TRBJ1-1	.	CASSEPGEGSDTEAFF	TGTGCCAGCAGCGAACCCGGGGAGGGGAGTGACACTGAAGCTTTCTTT
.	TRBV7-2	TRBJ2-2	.	CASSHGTPNTGELFF	TGTGCCAGCAGCCACGGGACGCCGAACACCGGGGAGCTGTTTTTT
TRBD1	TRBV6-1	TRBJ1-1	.	CASSPTGGGRGNTEAFF	TGTGCCAGCAGCCCGACAGGGGGCGGACGGGGGAACACTGAAGCTTTCTTT
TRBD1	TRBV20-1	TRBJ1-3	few	CSAKVREGQKFGNTIYF	TGCAGTGCTAAAGTTCGGGAGGGACAGAAGTTTGGAAACACCATATATTTT
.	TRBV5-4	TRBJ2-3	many	CASSPRRSTDTQYF	TGTGCCAGCAGCCCACGACGTAGCACAGATACGCAGTATTTT
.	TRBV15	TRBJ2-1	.	CATSRDGNEQFF	TGTGCCACCAGCAGAGACGGCAATGAGCAGTTCTTC
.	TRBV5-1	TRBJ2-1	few	CASSTDSSHNEQFF	TGCGCCAGCAGCACGGACAGTTCTCACAATGAGCAGTTCTTC
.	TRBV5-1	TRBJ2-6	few	CASKSEGGANVLTF	TGCGCCAGCAAAAGCGAAGGGGGGGCCAACGTCCTGACTTTC
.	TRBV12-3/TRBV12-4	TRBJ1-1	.	CASSRLTVNTEAFF	TGTGCCAGCAGCCGCCTGACAGTGAACACTGAAGCTTTCTTT
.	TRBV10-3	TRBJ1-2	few	CAISAATGYGYTF	TGTGCCATCAGTGCCGCCACTGGCTATGGCTACACCTTC
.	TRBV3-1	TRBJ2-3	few	CASSQPNWDSTDTQYF	TGTGCCAGCAGCCAACCCAACTGGGACAGCACAGATACGCAGTATTTT
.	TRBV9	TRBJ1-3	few	CASSRGVGNTIYF	TGTGCCAGCAGTAGAGGAGTGGGAAACACCATATATTTT
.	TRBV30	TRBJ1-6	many	CAWSVYENSPLHF	TGTGCCTGGAGTGTATACGAGAATTCACCCCTCCACTTT
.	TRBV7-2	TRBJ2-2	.	CASSLVSQPNTGELFF	TGTGCCAGCAGCTTAGTCAGTCAGCCGAACACCGGGGAGCTGTTTTTT
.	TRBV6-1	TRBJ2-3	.	CASPQGSSSTDTQYF	TGTGCCAGCCCCCAAGGATCCTCGAGCACAGATACGCAGTATTTT
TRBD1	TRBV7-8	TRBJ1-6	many	CASRGDRESYNSPLHF	TGTGCCAGCAGGGGGGACAGGGAGTCCTATAATTCACCCCTCCACTTT
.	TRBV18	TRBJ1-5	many	CASSPFGGQPQHF	TGTGCCAGCTCACCATTTGGGGGTCAGCCCCAGCATTTT
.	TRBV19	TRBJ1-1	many	CASSEAHTEAFF	TGTGCCAGTAGCGAGGCACACACTGAAGCTTTCTTT
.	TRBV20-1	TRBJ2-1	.	CSARDKSRVSYNEQFF	TGCAGTGCTAGAGATAAATCAAGGGTATCCTACAATGAGCAGTTCTTC
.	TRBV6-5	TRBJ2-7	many	CATRSSYEQYF	TGTGCCACCCGGAGCTCCTACGAGCAGTACTTC
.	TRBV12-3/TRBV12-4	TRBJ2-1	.	CASSRPGYEQFF	TGTGCCAGCAGTCGCCCTGGTTATGAGCAGTTCTTC
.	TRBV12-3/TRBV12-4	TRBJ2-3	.	CASSSGEITDTQYF	TGTGCCAGCAGTTCCGGGGAAATCACAGATACGCAGTATTTT
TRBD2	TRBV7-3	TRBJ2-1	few	CASSLKRGPSYNEQFF	TGTGCCAGCAGCTTAAAGCGGGGGCCTTCCTACAATGAGCAGTTCTTC
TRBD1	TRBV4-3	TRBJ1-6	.	CASSQESGQGNSPLHF	TGCGCCAGCAGCCAAGAGTCCGGACAGGGGAATTCACCCCTCCACTTT
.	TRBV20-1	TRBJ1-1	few	CSAPQGTYEAFF	TGCAGTGCTCCACAGGGTACCTATGAAGCTTTCTTT
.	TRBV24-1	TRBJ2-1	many	CATSFRNEQFF	TGTGCCACCAGTTTCAGGAATGAGCAGTTCTTC
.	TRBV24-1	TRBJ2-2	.	CATSDSSRTLNTGELFF	TGTGCCACCAGTGATTCGTCCCGGACGTTGAACACCGGGGAGCTGTTTTTT
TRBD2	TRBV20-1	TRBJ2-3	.	CSARDAGGPDTQYF	TGCAGTGCTAGAGACGCGGGGGGCCCAGATACGCAGTATTTT
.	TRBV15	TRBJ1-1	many	CATSRDQGQRAFF	TGTGCCACCAGCAGAGACCAGGGGCAACGGGCTTTCTTT
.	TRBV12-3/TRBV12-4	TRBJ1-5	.	CASSTRTLSNQPQHF	TGTGCCAGCAGTACCCGGACACTTAGCAATCAGCCCCAGCATTTT
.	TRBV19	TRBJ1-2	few	CASSMRTNYGYTF	TGTGCCAGTAGTATGCGGACTAACTATGGCTACACCTTC
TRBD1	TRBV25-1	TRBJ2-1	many	CASSQGQVNNEQFF	TGTGCCAGCTCACAGGGACAGGTTAACAATGAGCAGTTCTTC
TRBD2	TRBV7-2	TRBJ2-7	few	CASSIGGASYEQYF	TGTGCCAGCAGTATCGGGGGGGCCTCCTACGAGCAGTACTTC
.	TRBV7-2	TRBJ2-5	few	CASSLRGAAGETQYF	TGTGCCAGCAGCCTCAGGGGGGCCGCGGGGGAGACCCAGTACTTC
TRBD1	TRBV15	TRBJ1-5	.	CATELDRGNQPQHF	TGTGCCACCGAACTAGACAGGGGCAATCAGCCCCAGCATTTT
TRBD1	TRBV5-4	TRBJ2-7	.	CASSFWDRANYEQYF	TGTGCCAGCAGCTTTTGGGACAGGGCGAACTACGAGCAGTACTTC
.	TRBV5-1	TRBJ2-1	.	CASSLAMGSSYNEQFF	TGCGCCAGCAGCTTGGCCATGGGGAGCTCCTACAATGAGCAGTTCTTC
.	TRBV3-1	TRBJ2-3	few	CASSQGAITDTQYF	TGTGCCAGCAGCCAAGGGGCCATCACAGATACGCAGTATTTT
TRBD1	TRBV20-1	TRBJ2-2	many	CSAPDRLTGELFF	TGCAGTGCCCCGGACAGGCTGACCGGGGAGCTGTTTTTT
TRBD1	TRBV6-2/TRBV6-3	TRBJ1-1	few	CASSDLDRGSMYTEAFF	TGTGCCAGTTCAGACCTCGACAGGGGCAGTATGTACACTGAAGCTTTCTTT
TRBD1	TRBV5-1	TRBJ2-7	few	CASSPGQGGNEQYF	TGCGCCAGCAGCCCGGGACAGGGAGGAAACGAGCAGTACTTC
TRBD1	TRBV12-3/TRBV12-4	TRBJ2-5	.	CASRGPGQGAQETQYF	TGTGCCAGCAGGGGCCCGGGACAGGGGGCACAAGAGACCCAGTACTTC